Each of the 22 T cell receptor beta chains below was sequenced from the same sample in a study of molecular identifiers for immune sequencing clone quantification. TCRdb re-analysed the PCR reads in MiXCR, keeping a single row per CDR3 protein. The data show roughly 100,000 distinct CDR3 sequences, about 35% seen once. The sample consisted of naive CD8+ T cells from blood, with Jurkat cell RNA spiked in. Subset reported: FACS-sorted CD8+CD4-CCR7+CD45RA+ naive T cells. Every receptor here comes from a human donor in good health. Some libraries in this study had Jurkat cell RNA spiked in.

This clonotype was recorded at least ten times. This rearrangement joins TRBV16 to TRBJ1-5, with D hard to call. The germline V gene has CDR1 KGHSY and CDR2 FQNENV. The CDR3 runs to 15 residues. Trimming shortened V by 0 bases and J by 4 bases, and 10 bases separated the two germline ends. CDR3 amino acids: CASSQSGVGNQPQHF. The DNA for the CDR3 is TGTGCCAGCAGCCAATCCGGGGTTGGTAATCAGCCCCAGCATTTT.

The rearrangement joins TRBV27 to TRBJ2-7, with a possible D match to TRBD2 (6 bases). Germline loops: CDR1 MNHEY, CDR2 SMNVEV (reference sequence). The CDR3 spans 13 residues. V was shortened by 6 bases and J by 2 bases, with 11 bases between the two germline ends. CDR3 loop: CASREGLAYEQYF. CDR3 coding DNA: TGTGCCAGCAGGGAGGGTCTAGCCTACGAGCAGTACTTC.

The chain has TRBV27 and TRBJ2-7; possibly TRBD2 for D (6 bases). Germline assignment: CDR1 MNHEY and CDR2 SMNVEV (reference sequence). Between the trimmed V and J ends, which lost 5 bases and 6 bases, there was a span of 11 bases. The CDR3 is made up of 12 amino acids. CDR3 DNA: TGTGCCAGCAGTGCCGGAGGGATCGAGCAGTACTTC. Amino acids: CASSAGGIEQYF.

The CDR3 bases are TGTGCCAGCAGGGGACAGGGGACCGGGGAGCTGTTTTTT. Amino acid sequence: CASRGQGTGELFF. The chain links TRBV7-3 to TRBJ2-2, with TRBD1 matching over 10 bases. The CDR3 is 13 residues long. CDR1 is SGHTA, CDR2 FQGTGA, per germline. The V gene end was trimmed by 6 bases and the J gene end by 5 bases; junction bases not matched to a gene: 0.

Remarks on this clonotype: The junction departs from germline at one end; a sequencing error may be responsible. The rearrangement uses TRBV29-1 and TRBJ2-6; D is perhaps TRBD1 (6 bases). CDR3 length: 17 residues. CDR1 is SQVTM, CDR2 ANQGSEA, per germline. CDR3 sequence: CSALLWQGSYGANVQTF. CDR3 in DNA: TGCAGCGCCCTTTTGTGGCAGGGGTCTTATGGGGCCAACGTCCAGACTTTC.

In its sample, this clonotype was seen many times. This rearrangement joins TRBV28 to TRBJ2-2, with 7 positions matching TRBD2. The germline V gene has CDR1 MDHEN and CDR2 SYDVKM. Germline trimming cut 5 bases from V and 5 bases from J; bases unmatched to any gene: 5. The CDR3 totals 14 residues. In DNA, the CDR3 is TGTGCCAGCAGTCTAGAGCGGGAAACCGGGGAGCTGTTTTTT. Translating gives CASSLERETGELFF.

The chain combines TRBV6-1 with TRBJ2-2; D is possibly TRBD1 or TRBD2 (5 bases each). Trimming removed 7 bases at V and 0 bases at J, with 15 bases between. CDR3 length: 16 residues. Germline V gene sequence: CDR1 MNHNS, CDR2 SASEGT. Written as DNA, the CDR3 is TGTGCCAGCACCCCCGGGGACGGGACGAACACCGGGGAGCTGTTTTTT. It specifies CASTPGDGTNTGELFF.

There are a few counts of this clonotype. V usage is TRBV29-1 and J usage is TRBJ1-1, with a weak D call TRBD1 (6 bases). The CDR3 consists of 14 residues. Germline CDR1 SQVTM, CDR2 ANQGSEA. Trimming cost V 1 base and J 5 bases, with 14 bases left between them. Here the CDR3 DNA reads TGCAGCGTTGAAGGCGGGGGCGCGGGGACTGAAGCTTTCTTT. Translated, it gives CSVEGGGAGTEAFF.

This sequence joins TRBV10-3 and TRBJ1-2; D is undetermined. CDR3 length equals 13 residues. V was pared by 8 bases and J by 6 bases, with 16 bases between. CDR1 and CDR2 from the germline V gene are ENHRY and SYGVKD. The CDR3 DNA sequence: TGTGCCATCCTAGGAGGGTATATCGATGGCTACACCTTC. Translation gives CAILGGYIDGYTF.

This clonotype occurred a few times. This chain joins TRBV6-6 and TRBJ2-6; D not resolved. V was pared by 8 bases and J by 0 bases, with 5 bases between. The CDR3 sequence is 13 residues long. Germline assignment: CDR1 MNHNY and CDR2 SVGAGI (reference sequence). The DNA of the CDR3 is TGTGCCAGCGAGGTCTCTGGGGCCAACGTCCTGACTTTC. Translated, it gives CASEVSGANVLTF.

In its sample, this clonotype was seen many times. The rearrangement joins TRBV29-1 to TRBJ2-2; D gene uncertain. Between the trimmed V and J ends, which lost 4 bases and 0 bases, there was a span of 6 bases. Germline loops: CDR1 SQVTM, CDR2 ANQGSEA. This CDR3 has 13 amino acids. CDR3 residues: CSVVGPNTGELFF. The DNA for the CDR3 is TGCAGCGTTGTTGGCCCGAACACCGGGGAGCTGTTTTTT.

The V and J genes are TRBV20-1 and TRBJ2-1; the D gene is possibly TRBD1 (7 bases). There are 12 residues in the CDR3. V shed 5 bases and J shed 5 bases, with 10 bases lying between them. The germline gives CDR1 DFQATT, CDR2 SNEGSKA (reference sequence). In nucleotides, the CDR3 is TGCAGTGCTGGCAGGGGGGACAATGAGCAGTTCTTC. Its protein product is CSAGRGDNEQFF.

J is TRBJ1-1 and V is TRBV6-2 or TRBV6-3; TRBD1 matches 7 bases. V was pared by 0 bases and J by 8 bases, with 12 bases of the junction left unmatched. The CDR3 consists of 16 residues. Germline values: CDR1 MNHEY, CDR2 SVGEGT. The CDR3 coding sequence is TGTGCCAGCAGTTACTCGACGGGAAGACAGGGCAGCGAAGCTTTCTTT. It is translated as CASSYSTGRQGSEAFF.

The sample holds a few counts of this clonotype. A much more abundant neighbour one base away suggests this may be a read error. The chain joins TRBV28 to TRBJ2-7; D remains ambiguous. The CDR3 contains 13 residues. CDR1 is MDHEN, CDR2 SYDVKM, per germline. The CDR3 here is CASSLLFGYEQNF. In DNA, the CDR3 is TGTGCCAGCAGCCTGCTCTTCGGGTACGAGCAGAACTTC. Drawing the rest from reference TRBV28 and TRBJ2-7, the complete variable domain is DVKVTQSSRYLVKRTGEKVFLECVQDMDHENMFWYRQDPGLGLRLIYFSYDVKMKEKGDIPEGYSVSREKKERFSLILESASTNQTSMYLCASSLLFGYEQNFGPGTRLTVT.

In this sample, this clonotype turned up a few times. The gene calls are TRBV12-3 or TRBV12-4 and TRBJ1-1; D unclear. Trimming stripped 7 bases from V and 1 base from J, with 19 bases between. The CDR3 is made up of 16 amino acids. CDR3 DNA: TGTGCCAGCACCCCCGGAACCCCGCTCTCGAACACTGAAGCTTTCTTT. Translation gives CASTPGTPLSNTEAFF.

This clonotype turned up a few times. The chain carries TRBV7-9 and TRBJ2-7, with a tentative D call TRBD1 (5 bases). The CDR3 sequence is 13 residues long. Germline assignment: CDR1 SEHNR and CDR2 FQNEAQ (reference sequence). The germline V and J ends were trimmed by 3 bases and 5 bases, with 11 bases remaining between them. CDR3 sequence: CASSFEWGDEQYF. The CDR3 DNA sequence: TGTGCCAGCAGCTTCGAATGGGGCGACGAGCAGTACTTC.

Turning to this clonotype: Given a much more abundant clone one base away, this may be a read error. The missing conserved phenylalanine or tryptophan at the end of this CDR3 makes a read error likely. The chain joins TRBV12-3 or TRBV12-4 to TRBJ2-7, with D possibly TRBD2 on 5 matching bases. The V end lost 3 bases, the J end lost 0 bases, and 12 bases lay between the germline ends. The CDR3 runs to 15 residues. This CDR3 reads CASSFSEDRSYEQYS. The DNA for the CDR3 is TGTGCCAGCAGTTTCTCGGAGGACCGCTCCTACGAGCAGTACTCC.

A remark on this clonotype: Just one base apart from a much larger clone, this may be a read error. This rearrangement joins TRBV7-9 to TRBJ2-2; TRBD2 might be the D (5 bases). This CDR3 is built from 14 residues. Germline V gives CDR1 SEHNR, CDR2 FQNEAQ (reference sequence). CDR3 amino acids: CASSLVRVTGEQFF. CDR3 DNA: TGTGCCAGCAGCTTAGTTAGAGTCACCGGGGAGCAGTTTTTT.

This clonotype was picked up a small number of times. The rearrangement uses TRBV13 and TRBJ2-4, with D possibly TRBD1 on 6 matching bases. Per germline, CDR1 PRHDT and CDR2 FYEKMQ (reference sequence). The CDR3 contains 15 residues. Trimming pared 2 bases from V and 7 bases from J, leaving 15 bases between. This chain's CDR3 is CASSLRRGRLNIQYF. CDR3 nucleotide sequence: TGTGCCAGCAGCTTACGCAGGGGAAGATTGAACATTCAGTACTTC.

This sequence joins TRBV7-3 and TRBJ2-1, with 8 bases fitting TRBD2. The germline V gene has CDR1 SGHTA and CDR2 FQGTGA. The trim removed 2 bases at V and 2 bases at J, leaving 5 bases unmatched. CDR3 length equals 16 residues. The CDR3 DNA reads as TGTGCCAGCAGCTTATCAAGCGGGAGTCCCTACAATGAGCAGTTCTTC. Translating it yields CASSLSSGSPYNEQFF.

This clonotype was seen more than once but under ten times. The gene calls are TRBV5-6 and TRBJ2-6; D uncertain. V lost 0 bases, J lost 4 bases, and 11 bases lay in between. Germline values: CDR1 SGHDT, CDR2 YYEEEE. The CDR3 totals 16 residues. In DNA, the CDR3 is TGTGCCAGCAGCTTGGGTTCCGGGTACGGGGCCAACGTCCTGACTTTC. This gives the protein CASSLGSGYGANVLTF.

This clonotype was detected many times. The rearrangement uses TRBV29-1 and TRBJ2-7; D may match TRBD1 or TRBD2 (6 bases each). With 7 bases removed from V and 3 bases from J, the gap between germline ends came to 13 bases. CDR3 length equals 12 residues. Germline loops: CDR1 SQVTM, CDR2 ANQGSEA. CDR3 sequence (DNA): TGCAGCGCTAGCGCAGGGGTCTACGAGCAGTACTTC. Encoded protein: CSASAGVYEQYF.